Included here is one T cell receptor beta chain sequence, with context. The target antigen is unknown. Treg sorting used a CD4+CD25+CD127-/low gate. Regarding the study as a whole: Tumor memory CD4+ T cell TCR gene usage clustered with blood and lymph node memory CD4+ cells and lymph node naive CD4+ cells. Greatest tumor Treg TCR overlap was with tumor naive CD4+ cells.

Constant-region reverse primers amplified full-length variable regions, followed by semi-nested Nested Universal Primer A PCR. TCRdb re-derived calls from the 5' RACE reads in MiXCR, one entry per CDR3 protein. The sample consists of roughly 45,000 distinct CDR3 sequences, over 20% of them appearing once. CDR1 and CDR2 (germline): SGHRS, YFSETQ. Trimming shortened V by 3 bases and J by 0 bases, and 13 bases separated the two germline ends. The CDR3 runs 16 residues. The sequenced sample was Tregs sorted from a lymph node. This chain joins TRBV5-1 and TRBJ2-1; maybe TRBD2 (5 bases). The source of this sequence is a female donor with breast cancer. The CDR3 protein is CASSSAGLSSYNEQFF. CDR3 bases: TGCGCCAGCAGCTCGGCTGGACTGAGCTCCTACAATGAGCAGTTCTTC. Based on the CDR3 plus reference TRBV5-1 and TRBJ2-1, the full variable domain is KAGVTQTPRYLIKTRGQQVTLSCSPISGHRSVSWYQQTPGQGLQFLFEYFSETQRNKGNFPGRFSGRQFSNSRSEMNVSTLELGDSALYLCASSSAGLSSYNEQFFGPGTRLTVL.